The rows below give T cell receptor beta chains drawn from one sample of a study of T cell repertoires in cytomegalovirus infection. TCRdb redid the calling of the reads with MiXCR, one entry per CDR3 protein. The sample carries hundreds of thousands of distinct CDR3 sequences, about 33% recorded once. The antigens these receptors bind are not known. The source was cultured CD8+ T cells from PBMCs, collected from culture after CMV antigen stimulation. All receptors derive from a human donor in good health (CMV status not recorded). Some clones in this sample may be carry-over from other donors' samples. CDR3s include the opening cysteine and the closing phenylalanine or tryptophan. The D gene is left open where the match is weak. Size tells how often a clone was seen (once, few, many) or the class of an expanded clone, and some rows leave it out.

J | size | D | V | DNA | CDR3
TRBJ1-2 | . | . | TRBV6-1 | TGTGTCAGCACCTCGGGTAGGGGTTTTGATGGGTATGGCTACACCTTC | CVSTSGRGFDGYGYTF
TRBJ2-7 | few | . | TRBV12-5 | TGTGCTAGTGGTTTGTCCCGAGGAGGCGAGCAGTACTTC | CASGLSRGGEQYF
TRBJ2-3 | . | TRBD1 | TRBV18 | TGTGCCAGCTCACCAGAGGGGGCTGATGGAGATACGCAGTATTTT | CASSPEGADGDTQYF
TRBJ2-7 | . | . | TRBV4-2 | TGTGCCAGCAGCCCCTTGATAAGGAGAAACTACGAGCAGTACTTC | CASSPLIRRNYEQYF
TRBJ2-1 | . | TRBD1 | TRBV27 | TGTGCCAGCAAAAGACCAGGGGGCCTGTATGAGCAGTTCTTC | CASKRPGGLYEQFF
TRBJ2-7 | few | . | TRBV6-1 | TGTGCCAGCAGCACCGCCAACTCCTACGAGCAGTACTTC | CASSTANSYEQYF
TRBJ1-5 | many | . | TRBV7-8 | TGTGCCAGCAGCTTGCAGGATAGCAATCAGCCCCAGCATTTT | CASSLQDSNQPQHF
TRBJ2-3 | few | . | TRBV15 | TGTGCCACCAGCAGACCATTCGGGGGTGTGGACACAGATACGCAGTATTTT | CATSRPFGGVDTDTQYF
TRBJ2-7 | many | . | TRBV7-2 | TGTGCCAGCAGCTTATTTGTTCGTGACGAGCAGTACTTC | CASSLFVRDEQYF
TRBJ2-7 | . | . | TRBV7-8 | TGTGCCAGCAGCTTATACGAGGAAGGGTATAGCGAGCAGTACTTC | CASSLYEEGYSEQYF
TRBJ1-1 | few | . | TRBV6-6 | TGTGCCAGCAGCCGCCTCGGGCCGACGAACACTGAAGCTTTCTTT | CASSRLGPTNTEAFF
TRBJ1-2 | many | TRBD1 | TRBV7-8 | TGTGCCAGCAGCGCCTCCGGGACAGGGGATTATGGCTACACCTTC | CASSASGTGDYGYTF
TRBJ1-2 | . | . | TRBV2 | TGTGCCAGCAGCCCCGTTCGTGGGGGCTACACCTTC | CASSPVRGGYTF
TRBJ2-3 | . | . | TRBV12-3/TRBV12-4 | TGTGCCAGCAGTCCTTCCCCGGTTTTATCTCGCACAGATACGCAGTATTTT | CASSPSPVLSRTDTQYF
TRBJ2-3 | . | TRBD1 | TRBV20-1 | TGCAGTGGGCAACAGGGGGGCTTGTCAGATACGCAGTATTTT | CSGQQGGLSDTQYF
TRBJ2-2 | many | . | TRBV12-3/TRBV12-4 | TGTGCCAGCAGCTTAGACCCCACCGGGGAGCTGTTTTTT | CASSLDPTGELFF
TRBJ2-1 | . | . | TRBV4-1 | TGCGCCAGCAGCCCTAACGGGGCGCCAAATGAGCAGTTCTTC | CASSPNGAPNEQFF
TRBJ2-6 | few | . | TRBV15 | TGTGCCACTCTAACTGGGGCCAACGTCCTGACTTTC | CATLTGANVLTF
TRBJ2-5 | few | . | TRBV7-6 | TGTGCCAGCAGCTCACTCGACACATCCCGGGAGCAAGAGACCCAGTACTTC | CASSSLDTSREQETQYF
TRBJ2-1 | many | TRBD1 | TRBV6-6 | TGTGCCAGCAGTTGGGACAGGGGGAATGAGCAGTTCTTC | CASSWDRGNEQFF
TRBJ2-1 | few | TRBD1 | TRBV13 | TGTGCCAGCAGCCTAGCCCGACAGGGGTACAATGAGCAGTTCTTC | CASSLARQGYNEQFF
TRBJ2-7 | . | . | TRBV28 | TGTGCCAGCAGCTTTCGACAGTTCCTGCCCTACGAGCAGTACTTC | CASSFRQFLPYEQYF
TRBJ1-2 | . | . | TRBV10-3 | TGTGCCATAGGGACGGCCGGTCGTAGTAACTATGGCTACACCTTC | CAIGTAGRSNYGYTF
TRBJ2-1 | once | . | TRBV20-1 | TGCAGTGCTGATAGGGGCAATGAGCAGTTCTTC | CSADRGNEQFF
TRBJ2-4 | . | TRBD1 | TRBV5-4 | TGTGCCAGCAGCTTTTGGGGACAGGGGTTGGTGGACATTCAGTACTTC | CASSFWGQGLVDIQYF
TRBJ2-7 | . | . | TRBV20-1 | TGCAGTGCAGACCCTCCGGGAACCTACGAGCAGTACTTC | CSADPPGTYEQYF
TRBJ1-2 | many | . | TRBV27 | TGTGCCAGCAGTTTAGCGCCGGACCTCTATGGCTACACCTTC | CASSLAPDLYGYTF
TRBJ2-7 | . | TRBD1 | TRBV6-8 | TGTGCCAGCAGGGAGACGAGTGCACAGGGGGCCTACGAGCAGTACTTC | CASRETSAQGAYEQYF
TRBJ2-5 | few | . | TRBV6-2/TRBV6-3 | TGTGCCAGCACCCTAGACCAAGAGACCCAGTACTTC | CASTLDQETQYF
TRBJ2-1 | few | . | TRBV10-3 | TGTGCCATCAGTGCGGGAACAGGCTCCTACAATGAGCAGTTCTTC | CAISAGTGSYNEQFF
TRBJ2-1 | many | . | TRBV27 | TGTGCCAGCAGCTTGGGGGTCTCCTACAATGAGCAGTTCTTC | CASSLGVSYNEQFF
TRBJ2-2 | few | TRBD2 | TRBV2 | TGTGCCAGCAGGGGATTAGGACTAGCCGCACCAGCGAACACCGGGGAGCTGTTTTTT | CASRGLGLAAPANTGELFF
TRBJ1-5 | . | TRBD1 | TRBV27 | TGTGTCAGCGGCGACAGGGGTGGGCAGCCCCAGCATTTT | CVSGDRGGQPQHF
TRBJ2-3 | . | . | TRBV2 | TGTGCCACCTCCTCAGCCGGGAGCACAGATACGCAGTATTTT | CATSSAGSTDTQYF
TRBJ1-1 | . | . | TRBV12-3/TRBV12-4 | TGTGCCAGCAGTCCCGCCGCGGGGGCGAACACTGAAGCTTTCTTT | CASSPAAGANTEAFF
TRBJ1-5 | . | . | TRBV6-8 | TGTGCCAGCAGTTACTCGGAACGCTATCAGCCCCAGCATTTT | CASSYSERYQPQHF
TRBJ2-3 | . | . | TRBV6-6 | TGTGCCAGCACTAAAGGGGGGGGTGAAGGGGTGCAGTATTTT | CASTKGGGEGVQYF
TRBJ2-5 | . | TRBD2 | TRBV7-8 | TGTGCCAGCAGCCGGGGGGGGGTCAGGCAAGAGACCCAGTACTTC | CASSRGGVRQETQYF